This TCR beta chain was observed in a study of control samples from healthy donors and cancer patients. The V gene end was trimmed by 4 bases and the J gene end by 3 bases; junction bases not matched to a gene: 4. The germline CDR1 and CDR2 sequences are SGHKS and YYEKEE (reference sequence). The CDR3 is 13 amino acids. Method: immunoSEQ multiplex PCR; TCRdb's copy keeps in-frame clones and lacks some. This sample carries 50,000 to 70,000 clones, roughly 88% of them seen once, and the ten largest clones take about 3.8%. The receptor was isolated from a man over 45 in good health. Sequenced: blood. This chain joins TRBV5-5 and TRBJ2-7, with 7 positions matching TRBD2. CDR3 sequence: CASSGPGGYEQYF. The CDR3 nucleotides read TGTGCCAGCAGCGGCCCGGGAGGCTACGAGCAGTACTTC.